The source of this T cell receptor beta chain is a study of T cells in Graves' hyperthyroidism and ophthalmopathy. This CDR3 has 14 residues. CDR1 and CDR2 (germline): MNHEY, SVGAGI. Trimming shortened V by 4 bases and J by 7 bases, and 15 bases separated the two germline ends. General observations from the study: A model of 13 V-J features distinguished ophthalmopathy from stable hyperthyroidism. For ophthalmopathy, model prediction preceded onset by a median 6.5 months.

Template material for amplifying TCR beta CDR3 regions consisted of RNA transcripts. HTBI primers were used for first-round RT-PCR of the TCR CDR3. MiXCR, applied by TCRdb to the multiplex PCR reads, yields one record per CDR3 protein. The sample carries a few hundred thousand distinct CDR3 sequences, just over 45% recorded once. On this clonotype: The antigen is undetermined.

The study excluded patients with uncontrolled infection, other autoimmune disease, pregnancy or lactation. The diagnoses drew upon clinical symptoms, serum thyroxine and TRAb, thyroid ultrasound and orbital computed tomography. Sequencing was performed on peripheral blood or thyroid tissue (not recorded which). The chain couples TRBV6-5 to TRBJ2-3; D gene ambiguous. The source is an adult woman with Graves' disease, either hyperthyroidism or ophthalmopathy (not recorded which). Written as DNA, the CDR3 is TGTGCCAGCAGTTCGGACCGAAAAGGTTATACGCAGTATTTT. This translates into CASSSDRKGYTQYF.